The clone carrying this T cell receptor (beta chain) turned up a few times. Antigen specificity is unknown. Reasons for excluding patients were uncontrolled infection, other autoimmune disease, pregnancy or lactation. From RNA transcripts, TCR beta CDR3 regions were amplified. The TCR CDR3 was amplified in a first-round RT-PCR using the HTBI primer set. TCRdb re-called the multiplex PCR reads with MiXCR, one entry per CDR3 protein. The table shows approximately 870,000 distinct CDR3 sequences, with 35% to 45% occurring only once. This entry comes from a study of T cells in Graves' hyperthyroidism and ophthalmopathy. Study at large: Peripheral blood was taken when the disease was first diagnosed, before any treatment began.

Study conclusions and caveats: The blood repertoire included most of the expanded thyroid clonotypes above 0.001. Using 13 V-J features, a model discriminated ophthalmopathy from stable hyperthyroidism.

Germline trimming cut 3 bases from V and 9 bases from J; bases unmatched to any gene: 7. Per the germline V gene, CDR1 is SQVTM and CDR2 is ANQGSEA. The CDR3 is 12 residues long. The sample consisted of blood. This sequence was found in a man aged 18-30 years with Graves' hyperthyroidism. The V and J genes are TRBV29-1 and TRBJ1-2; 7 bases agree with TRBD1. CDR3 in amino acids: CSVDAGGHSYTF. Here the CDR3 DNA reads TGCAGCGTTGACGCAGGGGGGCACAGCTACACCTTC.